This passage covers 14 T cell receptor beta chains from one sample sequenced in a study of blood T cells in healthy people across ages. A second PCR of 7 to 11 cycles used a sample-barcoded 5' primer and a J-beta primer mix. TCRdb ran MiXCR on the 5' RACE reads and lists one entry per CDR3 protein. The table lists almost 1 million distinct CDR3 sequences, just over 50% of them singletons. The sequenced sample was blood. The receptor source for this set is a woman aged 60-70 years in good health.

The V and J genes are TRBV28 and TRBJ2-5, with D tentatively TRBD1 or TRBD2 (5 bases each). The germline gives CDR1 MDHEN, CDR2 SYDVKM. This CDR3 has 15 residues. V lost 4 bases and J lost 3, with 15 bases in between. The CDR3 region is CASSSALRGEETQYF. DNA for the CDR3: TGTGCCAGCAGTTCCGCCCTTAGAGGGGAAGAGACCCAGTACTTC.

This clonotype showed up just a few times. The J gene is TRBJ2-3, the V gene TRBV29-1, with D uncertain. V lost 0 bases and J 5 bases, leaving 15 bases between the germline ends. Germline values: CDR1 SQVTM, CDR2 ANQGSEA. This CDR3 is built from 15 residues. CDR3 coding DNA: TGCAGCGTTGAAGATCTTTCCCCTTCGGGAGATACGCAGTATTTT. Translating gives CSVEDLSPSGDTQYF.

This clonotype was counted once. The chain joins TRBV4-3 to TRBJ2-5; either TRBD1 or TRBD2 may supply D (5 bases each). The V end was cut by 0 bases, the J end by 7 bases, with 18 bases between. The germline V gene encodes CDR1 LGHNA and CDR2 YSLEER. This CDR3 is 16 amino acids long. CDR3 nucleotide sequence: TGCGCCAGCAGCCAAGATTTCCGGGCCGGGGCTCGGACCCAGTACTTC. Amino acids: CASSQDFRAGARTQYF.

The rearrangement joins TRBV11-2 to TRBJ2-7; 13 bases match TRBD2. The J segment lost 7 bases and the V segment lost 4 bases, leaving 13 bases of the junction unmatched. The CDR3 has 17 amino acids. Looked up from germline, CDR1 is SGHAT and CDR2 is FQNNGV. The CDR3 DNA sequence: TGTGCCAGCAGCTCCCTATCAGGACTAGCGGGAGTAAGTGAGCAGTACTTC. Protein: CASSSLSGLAGVSEQYF.

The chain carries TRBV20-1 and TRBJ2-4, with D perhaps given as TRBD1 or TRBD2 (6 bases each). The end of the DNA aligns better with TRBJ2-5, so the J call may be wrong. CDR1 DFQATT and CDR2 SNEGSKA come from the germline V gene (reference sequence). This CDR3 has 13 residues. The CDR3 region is CSAREEGVKTQYF. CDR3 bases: TGCAGTGCTAGAGAGGAGGGGGTGAAGACCCAGTACTTC.

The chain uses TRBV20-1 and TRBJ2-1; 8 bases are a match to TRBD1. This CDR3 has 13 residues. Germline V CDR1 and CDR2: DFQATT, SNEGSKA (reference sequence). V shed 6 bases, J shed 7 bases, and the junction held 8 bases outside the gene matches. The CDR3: CSARHQGANEQFF. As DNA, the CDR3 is TGCAGTGCCAGACATCAGGGGGCAAATGAGCAGTTCTTC.

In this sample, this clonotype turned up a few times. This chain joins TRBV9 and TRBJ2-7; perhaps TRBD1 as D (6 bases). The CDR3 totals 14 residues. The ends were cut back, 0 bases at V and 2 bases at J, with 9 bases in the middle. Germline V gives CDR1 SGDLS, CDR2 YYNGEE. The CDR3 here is CASSVGGHPYEQYF. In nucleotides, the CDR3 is TGTGCCAGCAGCGTAGGGGGGCACCCCTACGAGCAGTACTTC.

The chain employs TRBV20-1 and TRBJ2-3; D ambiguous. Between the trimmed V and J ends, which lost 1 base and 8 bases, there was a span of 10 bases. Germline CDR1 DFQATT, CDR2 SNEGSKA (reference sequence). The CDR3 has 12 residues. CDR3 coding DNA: TGCAGTGCTAGAGTGGACGGCCCTACGCAGTATTTT. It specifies CSARVDGPTQYF.

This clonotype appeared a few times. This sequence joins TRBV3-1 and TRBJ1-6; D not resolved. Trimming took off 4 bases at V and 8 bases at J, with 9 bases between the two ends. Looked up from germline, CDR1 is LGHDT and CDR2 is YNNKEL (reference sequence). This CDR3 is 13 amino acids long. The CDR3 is CASSPITDSPLHF. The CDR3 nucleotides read TGTGCCAGCAGCCCGATAACAGATTCACCCCTCCACTTT.

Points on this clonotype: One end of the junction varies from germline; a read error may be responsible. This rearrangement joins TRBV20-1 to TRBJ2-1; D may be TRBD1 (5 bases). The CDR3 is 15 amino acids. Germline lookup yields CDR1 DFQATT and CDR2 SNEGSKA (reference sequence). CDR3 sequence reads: CSARWYRSSNNEQFF. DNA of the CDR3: TGCAGTGCTAGATGGTACAGGAGCTCCAACAATGAGCAGTTCTTC.

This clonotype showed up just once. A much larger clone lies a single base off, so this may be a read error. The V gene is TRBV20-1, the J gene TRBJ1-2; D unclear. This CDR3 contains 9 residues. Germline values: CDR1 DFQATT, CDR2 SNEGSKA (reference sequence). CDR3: CSASYGHTF. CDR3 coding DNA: TGCAGTGCTAGCTATGGCCACACCTTC.

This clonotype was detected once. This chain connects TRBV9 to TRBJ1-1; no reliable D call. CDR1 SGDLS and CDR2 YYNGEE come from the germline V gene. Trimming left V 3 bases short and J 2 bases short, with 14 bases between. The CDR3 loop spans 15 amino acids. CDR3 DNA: TGTGCCAGCAGCGCAAAGACTGGGCCTAACACTGAAGCTTTCTTT. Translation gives CASSAKTGPNTEAFF.

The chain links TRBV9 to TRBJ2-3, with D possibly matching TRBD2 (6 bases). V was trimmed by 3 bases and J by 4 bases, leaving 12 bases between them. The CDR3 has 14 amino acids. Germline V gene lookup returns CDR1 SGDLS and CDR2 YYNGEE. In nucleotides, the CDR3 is TGTGCCAGCAGCGGCGGGGTTCTGGCAGATACGCAGTATTTT. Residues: CASSGGVLADTQYF.

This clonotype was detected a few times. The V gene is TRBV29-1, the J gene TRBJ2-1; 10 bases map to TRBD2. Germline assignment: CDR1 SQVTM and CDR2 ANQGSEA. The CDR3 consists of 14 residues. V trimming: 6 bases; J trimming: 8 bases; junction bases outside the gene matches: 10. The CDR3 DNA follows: TGCAGCGTGGACGTAGCGGGAGGACGATATGAGCAGTTCTTC. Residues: CSVDVAGGRYEQFF.